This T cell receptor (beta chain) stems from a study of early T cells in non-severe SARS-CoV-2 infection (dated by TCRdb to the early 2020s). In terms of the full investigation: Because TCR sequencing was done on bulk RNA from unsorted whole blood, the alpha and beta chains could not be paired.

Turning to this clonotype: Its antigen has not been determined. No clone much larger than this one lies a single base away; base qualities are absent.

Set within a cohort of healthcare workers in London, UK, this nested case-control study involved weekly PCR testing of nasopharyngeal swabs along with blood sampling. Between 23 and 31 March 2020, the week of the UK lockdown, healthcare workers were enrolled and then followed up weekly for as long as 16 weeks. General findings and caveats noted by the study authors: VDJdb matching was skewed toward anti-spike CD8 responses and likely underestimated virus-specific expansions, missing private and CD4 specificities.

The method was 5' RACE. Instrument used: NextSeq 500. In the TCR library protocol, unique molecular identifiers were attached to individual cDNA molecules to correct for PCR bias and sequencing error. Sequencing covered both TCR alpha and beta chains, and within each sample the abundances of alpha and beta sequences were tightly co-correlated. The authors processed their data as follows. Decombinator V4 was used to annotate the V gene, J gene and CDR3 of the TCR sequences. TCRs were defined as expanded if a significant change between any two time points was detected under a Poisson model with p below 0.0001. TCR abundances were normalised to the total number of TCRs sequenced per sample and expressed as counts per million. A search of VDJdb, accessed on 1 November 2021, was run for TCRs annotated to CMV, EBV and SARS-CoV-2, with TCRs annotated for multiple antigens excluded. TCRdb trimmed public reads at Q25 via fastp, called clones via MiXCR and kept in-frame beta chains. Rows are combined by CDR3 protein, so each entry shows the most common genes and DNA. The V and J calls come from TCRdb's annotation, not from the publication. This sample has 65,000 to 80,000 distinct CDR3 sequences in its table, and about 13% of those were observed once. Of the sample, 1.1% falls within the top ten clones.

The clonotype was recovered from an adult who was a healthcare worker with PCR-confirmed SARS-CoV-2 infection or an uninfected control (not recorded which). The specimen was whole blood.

CDR3 loop: CSVEDLRGETQYF. The DNA sequence reads TGCAGCGTTGAAGATCTTAGGGGAGAGACCCAGTACTTC. The rearranged chain carries TRBV29-1 and TRBJ2-5; D gene: possibly TRBD1, on 5 matching bases. A distance of 9 bases separates the germline ends of V and J, which lose 0 bases and 4 bases respectively. CDR1 and CDR2 (SQVTM, ANQGSEA) derive from the germline V gene. Its CDR3 holds 13 amino acids, cysteine through phenylalanine. Just the 39-base CDR3 DNA is kept, in frame starting at base 1.